The 13 T cell receptor beta chains in this list originate from one sample, sequenced in a study of yellow fever vaccine responses in identical twins. TCRdb reprocessed the RT-PCR reads via MiXCR and lists one record per CDR3 protein. The data show about 2,300 distinct CDR3 sequences, roughly 80% seen once. This specimen was T cells from blood (PBMCs), unsorted or a sorted subset (not recorded which), taken before or after yellow fever vaccination (not recorded which). These receptors were obtained from a woman between 18 and 30 years old who received the yellow fever vaccine.

This clonotype is a singleton in its sample. The chain couples TRBV27 to TRBJ1-4, with D uncertain. The CDR3 covers 14 residues. Per the germline V gene, CDR1 is MNHEY and CDR2 is SMNVEV (reference sequence). The V gene lost 4 bases and the J gene lost 7 bases, with 13 bases spanning the gap. The CDR3 region is CASSSYSPGEKLFF. The CDR3 nucleotides read TGTGCCAGCAGTTCGTATAGCCCGGGTGAAAAACTGTTTTTT.

The chain combines TRBV2 with TRBJ1-3; 7 bases match TRBD1. The CDR3 extends over 17 amino acids. The V and J ends lost 1 base and 0 bases, in that order; junction bases with no gene match: 6. The V gene's germline CDR1 is SNHLY and CDR2 FYNNEI. The CDR3 sequence: CASSEVRQGGSGNTIYF. The DNA for the CDR3 is TGTGCCAGCAGTGAAGTGCGGCAGGGGGGCTCTGGAAACACCATATATTTT.

This chain uses TRBV4-1 with TRBJ1-1; D remains ambiguous. Germline V gives CDR1 MGHRA, CDR2 YSYEKL. V lost 8 bases and J 6 bases, leaving 16 bases between the germline ends. CDR3 length: 13 residues. CDR3 sequence: CASGSTRAAEAFF. Here the CDR3 DNA reads TGCGCCAGCGGCTCTACGCGGGCCGCTGAAGCTTTCTTT.

This clonotype has only a few counts. V gene TRBV4-1 combines with J gene TRBJ1-1; D is perhaps TRBD1 (5 bases). V lost 0 bases and J 0 bases, leaving 8 bases between the germline ends. The CDR3 covers 15 residues. In germline, CDR1 is MGHRA, CDR2 YSYEKL. CDR3 DNA: TGCGCCAGCAGCCAAGAAAGGGGCTTGAACACTGAAGCTTTCTTT. Translation: CASSQERGLNTEAFF.

The V gene is TRBV6-5, the J gene TRBJ1-6; D possibly corresponds to TRBD1 (5 bases). Between the trimmed V and J ends, which lost 1 base and 2 bases, there was a span of 9 bases. Germline V gene data show CDR1 as MNHEY and CDR2 as SVGAGI. CDR3 length: 16 residues. The CDR3 coding sequence is TGTGCCAGCAGTTACTGGGGCGGCGCCTATAATTCACCCCTCCACTTT. Amino acids: CASSYWGGAYNSPLHF.

The genes are TRBV6-5 and TRBJ2-1; 12 nucleotides align to TRBD2. There are 15 residues in the CDR3. V dropped 2 bases and J dropped 4; count of bases not matched to a gene: 0. Per germline, CDR1 MNHEY and CDR2 SVGAGI. CDR3 region: CASSYTSGGYNEQFF. The CDR3 DNA reads TGTGCCAGCAGTTACACTAGCGGGGGGTACAATGAGCAGTTCTTC.

Concerning this clonotype: Without the conserved terminal phenylalanine or tryptophan, this CDR3 likely stems from a read error. This chain links TRBV19 with TRBJ2-5, with TRBD2 matching 7 bases. The CDR3 contains 14 residues. The J segment lost 5 bases and the V segment lost 5 bases, leaving 8 bases of the junction unmatched. Germline CDR1 and CDR2: LNHDA and SQIVND (reference sequence). CDR3 DNA sequence: TGTGCCAGTAGTCCGGGACTAACTAAGGAGACCCAGTACTTA. As protein: CASSPGLTKETQYL.

The count of this clonotype is one. The rearrangement uses TRBV12-3 or TRBV12-4 and TRBJ2-3; tentative D call: TRBD2 (6 bases). Deletions cut 2 bases from V and 7 bases from J, with 19 bases between. The CDR3 totals 16 residues. In DNA form, the CDR3 reads TGTGCCAGCAGTTTAATGGGCGGGGTGATCAGGAATACGCAGTATTTT. This gives the protein CASSLMGGVIRNTQYF.

V is TRBV29-1 and J is TRBJ2-7; 11 positions agree with TRBD2. V dropped 4 bases and J dropped 3; count of bases not matched to a gene: 8. Germline lookup yields CDR1 SQVTM and CDR2 ANQGSEA. The CDR3 sequence is 15 residues long. The CDR3: CSVVLAGGTGYEQYF. In DNA, the CDR3 is TGCAGCGTTGTGCTAGCGGGAGGAACGGGCTACGAGCAGTACTTC.

This clonotype was seen only a few times. The V and J genes are TRBV11-3 and TRBJ2-7, with unresolved D. The germline CDR1 and CDR2 sequences are SGHNT and YENEEA. The CDR3 runs 14 residues. V was shortened by 2 bases and J by 7 bases, with 15 bases between the two germline ends. Here the CDR3 reads CASSLTITAGEQYF. CDR3 bases: TGTGCCAGCAGCTTAACTATAACCGCTGGGGAGCAGTACTTC. The entire variable domain, with the rest obtained from reference TRBV11-3 and TRBJ2-7, is as follows: EAGVVQSPRYKIIEKKQPVAFWCNPISGHNTLYWYLQNLGQGPELLIRYENEEAVDDSQLPKDRFSAERLKGVDSTLKIQPAELGDSAVYLCASSLTITAGEQYFGPGTRLTVT.

The chain employs TRBV12-3 or TRBV12-4 and TRBJ1-5; no clear D gene. The V gene lost 3 bases and the J gene lost 4 bases, with 4 bases spanning the gap. The CDR3 extends over 12 amino acids. The CDR3 region is CASSFRNQPQHF. In DNA form, the CDR3 reads TGTGCCAGCAGTTTTAGAAATCAGCCCCAGCATTTT.

This chain uses TRBV5-4 with TRBJ2-1, with D tentatively TRBD1 or TRBD2 (5 bases each). In germline, CDR1 is SGHNT, CDR2 YYREEE (reference sequence). The length of the CDR3 is 15 residues. The V and J ends lost 0 bases and 4 bases respectively, with 11 bases between them. CDR3 bases: TGTGCCAGCAGCTTGGGAGGAGAGGGGTACAATGAGCAGTTCTTC. Its protein is CASSLGGEGYNEQFF. Together with reference TRBV5-4 and TRBJ2-1, the CDR3 gives the full variable domain: ETGVTQSPTHLIKTRGQQVTLRCSSQSGHNTVSWYQQALGQGPQFIFQYYREEENGRGNFPPRFSGLQFPNYSSELNVNALELDDSALYLCASSLGGEGYNEQFFGPGTRLTVL.

V gene TRBV20-1 combines with J gene TRBJ1-4, with D possibly being TRBD1 (5 bases). This CDR3 has 13 residues. CDR1 is DFQATT and CDR2 is SNEGSKA in the germline V gene (reference sequence). Deletions cut 5 bases from V and 10 bases from J, with 17 bases between. The CDR3 DNA reads TGCAGTGCTCATACCTCAGGGAAACGAAAACTGTTTTTT. Its protein is CSAHTSGKRKLFF.